The present T cell receptor (beta chain) was sequenced within a study of CD8+ T cells in alopecia areata. Background on the study: Tofacitinib administration to treated patients was oral, at 5 to 10 mg twice daily.

Findings and caveats of the study: Sequenced scalp T cells also include alphabeta T cells resident in normal skin. TCR sharing was clearer in mice than between patients, perhaps partly owing to patient HLA diversity.

The table lists this clone with a few counts. Its target is not known. Collected material from alopecia areata patients comprised lesional scalp punch biopsies and peripheral blood. Extraction of RNA preceded its reverse transcription into cDNA, which served as the sequencing template. Method: immunoSEQ multiplex PCR; TCRdb's copy keeps in-frame clones and lacks some. The repertoire includes approximately 59,000 clones, around 49% of them detected once, and 17% sits in the top ten. V was pared by 0 bases and J by 3 bases, with 13 bases between. Germline V gene sequence: CDR1 SQVTM, CDR2 ANQGSEA. There are 15 residues in the CDR3.

The source of this sequence is a human donor with alopecia areata. The source was CD8+ T cells sorted from blood, collected at week 0. The chain recombines TRBV29-1 with TRBJ2-3, with D tentatively TRBD1 or TRBD2 (5 bases each). The CDR3 loop reads CSVEDRGRVTDTQYF. The CDR3 DNA reads as TGCAGCGTTGAAGATCGGGGCAGGGTGACAGATACGCAGTATTTT.